This T cell receptor (beta chain) stems from a study of T cells in pancreatic ductal adenocarcinoma. Method: immunoSEQ multiplex PCR; TCRdb's copy keeps in-frame clones and lacks some. This table holds 85,000 to 120,000 clones, roughly 96% found once. Selected pancreatic ductal adenocarcinoma patients had undergone surgery without neoadjuvant therapy. This CDR3 has 12 residues. Germline-derived CDR1 and CDR2 are SGDLS and YYNGEE. V was pared by 4 bases and J by 4 bases, with 8 bases between. Specimen: PBMCs. The sequence came from a human donor with pancreatic ductal adenocarcinoma. The chain couples TRBV9 to TRBJ2-5; maybe TRBD1 (6 bases). The CDR3 region has the DNA TGTGCCAGCAGCAAAGGGGGAGAGACCCAGTACTTC. This codes for CASSKGGETQYF.